A single sample gave rise to the 14 T cell receptor beta chains below, sequenced in a study of OX40 agonist ivuxolimab in advanced cancers. Measured with immunoSEQ multiplex PCR; TCRdb has only the in-frame clones, and not every one. This table holds some 85,000 clones, 88% found once. This specimen was CD4+ or CD8+ T cells sorted from blood, taken in a trial of the OX40 agonist ivuxolimab. The receptors were gathered from an adult with an advanced solid tumor such as melanoma, head and neck, liver or kidney cancer.

The chain has TRBV19 and TRBJ2-5; D ambiguous. CDR1 is LNHDA and CDR2 is SQIVND in the germline V gene (reference sequence). V lost 3 bases and J 4 bases, leaving 12 bases between the germline ends. The CDR3 sequence is 14 residues long. For the CDR3, the DNA is TGTGCCAGTAGTATTTCACTTAAATTAGAGACCCAGTACTTC. It encodes CASSISLKLETQYF.

The J gene is TRBJ1-6, the V gene TRBV11-2; D not certain. CDR1 SGHAT and CDR2 FQNNGV come from the germline V gene. This CDR3 has 16 amino acids. The V and J ends lost 3 bases and 6 bases respectively, with 15 bases between them. CDR3 nucleotides: TGTGCCAGCAGCTTTCCGAGGGTTAGGCTTAATTCACCCCTCCACTTT. Its protein product is CASSFPRVRLNSPLHF.

This clone has just one count. This chain uses TRBV7-2 with TRBJ2-3; the D gene is possibly TRBD1 (6 bases). This CDR3 is built from 16 residues. Germline lookup yields CDR1 SGHTA and CDR2 FQGNSA. V was shortened by 2 bases and J by 0 bases, with 12 bases between the two germline ends. In DNA, the CDR3 is TGTGCCAGCAGCTTAAGTGGGGGCAGAAGCACAGATACGCAGTATTTT. It is translated as CASSLSGGRSTDTQYF.

The chain is built from TRBV27 and TRBJ2-3; perhaps TRBD1 as D (6 bases). This CDR3 spans 18 amino acids. CDR1 and CDR2 from the germline V gene are MNHEY and SMNVEV (reference sequence). V lost 0 bases, J lost 4 bases, and 20 bases lay in between. The CDR3 spells CASSLSPFKGGGSDTQYF. The CDR3 DNA sequence: TGTGCCAGCAGTTTATCACCATTTAAAGGGGGTGGATCAGATACGCAGTATTTT.

The chain couples TRBV5-8 to TRBJ1-2, with D unclear. CDR3 length equals 13 residues. V lost 0 bases and J lost 8, with 11 bases in between. Germline CDR1 SGHTS, CDR2 YDEGEE. The CDR3 here is CASSLVIRHGYTF. The CDR3 bases are TGTGCCAGCAGCTTGGTTATCAGGCACGGCTACACCTTC.

This clone was picked up a small number of times. V and J are TRBV2 and TRBJ2-7; tentatively, D is TRBD2 (6 bases). Germline V CDR1 and CDR2: SNHLY, FYNNEI. CDR3 size: 16 residues. The V end lost 6 bases, the J end lost 3 bases, and 21 bases lay between the germline ends. CDR3 amino acids: CASRAGGLLIIYEQYF. The CDR3 DNA follows: TGTGCCAGCAGGGCCGGGGGACTCTTGATCATCTACGAGCAGTACTTC.

The gene calls are TRBV5-6 and TRBJ2-7, with D perhaps matching TRBD1 or TRBD2 (5 bases each). Trimming removed 0 bases from V and 5 bases from J, with 18 bases in between. Germline CDR1 SGHDT, CDR2 YYEEEE. This CDR3 spans 16 amino acids. The CDR3 here is CASSLAPGRGADEQYF. The DNA of the CDR3 is TGTGCCAGCAGCTTGGCACCTGGGCGAGGGGCGGACGAGCAGTACTTC.

The V call is TRBV2, the J call TRBJ2-7; D not certain. The germline V gene has CDR1 SNHLY and CDR2 FYNNEI. The CDR3 sequence is 12 residues long. Trimming cost V 7 bases and J 2 bases, with 9 bases left between them. The CDR3 DNA reads TGTGCCAGCACGGAACGCGCCTACGAGCAGTACTTC. The encoded protein is CASTERAYEQYF. Together with reference TRBV2 and TRBJ2-7, the CDR3 gives the full variable domain: EPEVTQTPSHQVTQMGQEVILRCVPISNHLYFYWYRQILGQKVEFLVSFYNNEISEKSEIFDDQFSVERPDGSNFTLKIRSTKLEDSAMYFCASTERAYEQYFGPGTRLTVT.

This clone was detected a few times. The chain links TRBV2 to TRBJ1-5, with D perhaps matching TRBD1 (5 bases). The V end was cut by 1 base, the J end by 5 bases, with 12 bases between. The CDR3 is made up of 15 amino acids. Per germline, CDR1 SNHLY and CDR2 FYNNEI. CDR3: CASSEGGLGHQPQHF. DNA of the CDR3: TGTGCCAGCAGTGAAGGAGGTTTGGGGCATCAGCCCCAGCATTTT.

V is TRBV7-9 and J is TRBJ1-1; the D gene is possibly TRBD1 (5 bases). Trimming pared 0 bases from V and 1 base from J, leaving 12 bases between. In germline, CDR1 is SEHNR, CDR2 FQNEAQ (reference sequence). This CDR3 contains 16 residues. The CDR3 coding sequence is TGTGCCAGCAGCTTAGCTCGGAGGGGCGCGAACACTGAAGCTTTCTTT. The encoded protein is CASSLARRGANTEAFF.

The chain uses TRBV25-1 and TRBJ1-3; D is uncertain. The CDR3 covers 14 residues. Trimming left V 5 bases short and J 0 bases short, with 8 bases between. Germline CDR1 is MGHDK and CDR2 is SYGVNS. The CDR3 DNA reads TGTGCCAGCAGTTACTCGGGCTCTGGAAACACCATATATTTT. As protein: CASSYSGSGNTIYF.

This clone has only a few counts. The chain combines TRBV4-3 with TRBJ2-1; D perhaps matches TRBD1 (5 bases). From germline, CDR1 is LGHNA and CDR2 YSLEER. Trimming left V 1 base short and J 12 bases short, with 10 bases between. The CDR3 sequence is 12 residues long. Written as DNA, the CDR3 is TGCGCCAGCAGCCAAGTTACAGGCGGGCAGTTCTTC. It translates to CASSQVTGGQFF.

The chain is built from TRBV4-1 and TRBJ2-3; no firm D call. This CDR3 has 14 residues. CDR1 and CDR2 (germline): MGHRA, YSYEKL. Trimming removed 1 base at V and 0 bases at J, with 5 bases between. The chain's CDR3 is CASSQVRSTDTQYF. CDR3 in DNA: TGCGCCAGCAGCCAAGTCAGGAGCACAGATACGCAGTATTTT.

V gene TRBV21-1 combines with J gene TRBJ1-6. TRBV21-1 is marked as a pseudogene. The CDR3 spans 17 residues. The CDR3 protein is CASSKAREGKGNSPLHF. Here the CDR3 DNA reads TGTGCCAGCAGCAAAGCGCGGGAAGGGAAGGGAAATTCACCCCTCCACTTT.